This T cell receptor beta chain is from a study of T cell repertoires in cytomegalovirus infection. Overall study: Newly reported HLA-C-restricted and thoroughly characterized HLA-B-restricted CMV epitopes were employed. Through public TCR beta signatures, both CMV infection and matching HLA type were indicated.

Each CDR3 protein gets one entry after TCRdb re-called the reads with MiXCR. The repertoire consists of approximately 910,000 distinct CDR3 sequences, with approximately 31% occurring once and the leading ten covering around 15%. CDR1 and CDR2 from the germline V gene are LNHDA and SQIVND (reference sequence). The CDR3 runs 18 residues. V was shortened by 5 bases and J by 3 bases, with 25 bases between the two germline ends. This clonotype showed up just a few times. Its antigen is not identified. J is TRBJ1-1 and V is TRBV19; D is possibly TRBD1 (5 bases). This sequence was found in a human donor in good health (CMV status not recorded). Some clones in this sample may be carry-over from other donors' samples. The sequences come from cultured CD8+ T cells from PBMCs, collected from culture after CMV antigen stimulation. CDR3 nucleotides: TGTGCCAGTAGTGCTATAACCGCCAACAGGAGGGATGACACTGAAGCTTTCTTT. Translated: CASSAITANRRDDTEAFF.